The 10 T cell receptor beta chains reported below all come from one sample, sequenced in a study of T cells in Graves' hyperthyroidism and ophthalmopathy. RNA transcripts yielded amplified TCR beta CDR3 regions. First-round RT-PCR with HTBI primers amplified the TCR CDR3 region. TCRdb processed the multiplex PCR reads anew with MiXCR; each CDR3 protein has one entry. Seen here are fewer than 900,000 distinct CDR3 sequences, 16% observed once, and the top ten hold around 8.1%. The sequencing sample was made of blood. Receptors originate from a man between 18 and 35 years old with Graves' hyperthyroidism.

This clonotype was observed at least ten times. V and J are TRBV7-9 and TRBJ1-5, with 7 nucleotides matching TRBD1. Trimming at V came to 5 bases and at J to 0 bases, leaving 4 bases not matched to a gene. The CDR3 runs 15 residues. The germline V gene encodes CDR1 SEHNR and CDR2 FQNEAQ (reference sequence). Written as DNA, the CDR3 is TGTGCCAGCAGCCGACAGGGAGGTAGCAATCAGCCCCAGCATTTT. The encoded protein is CASSRQGGSNQPQHF.

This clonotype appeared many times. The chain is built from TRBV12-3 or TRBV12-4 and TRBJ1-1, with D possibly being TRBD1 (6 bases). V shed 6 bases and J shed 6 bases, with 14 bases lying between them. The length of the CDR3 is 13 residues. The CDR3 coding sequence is TGTGCCAGCAGCCCCCGGACAGCGGCTGAAGCTTTCTTT. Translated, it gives CASSPRTAAEAFF.

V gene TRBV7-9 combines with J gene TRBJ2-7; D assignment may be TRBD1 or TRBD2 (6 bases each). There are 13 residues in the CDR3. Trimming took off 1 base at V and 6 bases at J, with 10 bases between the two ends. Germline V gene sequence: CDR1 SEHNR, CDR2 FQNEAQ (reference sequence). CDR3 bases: TGTGCCAGCAGCTTAGGGTCGGGGGCCGAGCAGTACTTC. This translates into CASSLGSGAEQYF.

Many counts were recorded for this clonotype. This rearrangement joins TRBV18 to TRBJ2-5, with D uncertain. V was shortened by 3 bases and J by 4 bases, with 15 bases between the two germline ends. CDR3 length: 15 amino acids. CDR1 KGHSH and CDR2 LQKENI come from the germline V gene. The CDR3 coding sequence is TGTGCCAGCTCACCCCCGACCCCAACGAGAGAGACCCAGTACTTC. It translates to CASSPPTPTRETQYF.

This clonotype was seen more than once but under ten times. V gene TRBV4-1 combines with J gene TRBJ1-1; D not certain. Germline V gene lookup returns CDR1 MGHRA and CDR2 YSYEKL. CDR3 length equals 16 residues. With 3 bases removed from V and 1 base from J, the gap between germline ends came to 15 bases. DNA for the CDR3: TGCGCCAGCAGCCATGGGCCTCAGAGGGAGAACACTGAAGCTTTCTTT. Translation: CASSHGPQRENTEAFF.

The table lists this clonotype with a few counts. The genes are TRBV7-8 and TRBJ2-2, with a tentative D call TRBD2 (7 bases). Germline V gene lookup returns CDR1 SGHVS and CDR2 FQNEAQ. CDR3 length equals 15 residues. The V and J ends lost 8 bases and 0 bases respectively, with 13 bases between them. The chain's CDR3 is CASVGGGTNTGELFF. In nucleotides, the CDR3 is TGTGCCAGCGTAGGGGGGGGCACGAACACCGGGGAGCTGTTTTTT.

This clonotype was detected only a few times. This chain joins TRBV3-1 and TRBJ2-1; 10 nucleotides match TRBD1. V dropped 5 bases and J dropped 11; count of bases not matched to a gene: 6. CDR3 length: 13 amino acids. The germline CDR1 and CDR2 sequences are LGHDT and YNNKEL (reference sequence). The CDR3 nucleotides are TGTGCCAGCAGCGGAGACAGGGGGCCTCAGCAGTTCTTC. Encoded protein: CASSGDRGPQQFF.

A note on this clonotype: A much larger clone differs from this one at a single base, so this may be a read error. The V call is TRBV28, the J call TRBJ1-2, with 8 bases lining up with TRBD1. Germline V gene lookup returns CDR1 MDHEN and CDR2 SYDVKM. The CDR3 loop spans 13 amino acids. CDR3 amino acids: CVSTSDRAHGYTF. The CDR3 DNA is TGTGTCAGCACCTCGGACAGGGCGCATGGCTACACCTTC.

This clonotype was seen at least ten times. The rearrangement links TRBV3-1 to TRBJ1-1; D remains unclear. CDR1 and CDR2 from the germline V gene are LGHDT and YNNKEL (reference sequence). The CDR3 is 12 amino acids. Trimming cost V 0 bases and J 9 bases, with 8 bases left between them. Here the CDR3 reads CASSQDTQKAFF. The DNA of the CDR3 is TGTGCCAGCAGCCAAGATACCCAGAAAGCTTTCTTT.

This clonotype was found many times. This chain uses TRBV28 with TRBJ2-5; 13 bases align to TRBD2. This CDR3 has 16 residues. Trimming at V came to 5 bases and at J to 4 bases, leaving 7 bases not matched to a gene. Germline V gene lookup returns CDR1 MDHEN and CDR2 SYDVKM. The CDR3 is CASSPWTSGRLETQYF. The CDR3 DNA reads TGTGCCAGCAGTCCGTGGACTAGCGGGAGACTAGAGACCCAGTACTTC.